These 20 T cell receptor beta chains originate from one sample sequenced in a study of cytomegalovirus exposure and HLA in healthy donors. Primers for the PCR totalled 60 Vbeta and 13 Jbeta. The repertoire was sequenced with immunoSEQ multiplex PCR; TCRdb's copy has only in-frame clones and lacks some. This repertoire shows under 45,000 clones, 75% to 85% found once; its top ten account for roughly 5.5%. The sequencing input was PBMCs. These receptors were collected from a male donor in good health and CMV-seronegative.

The chain joins TRBV10-3 to TRBJ2-2; no reliable D call. In germline, CDR1 is ENHRY, CDR2 SYGVKD. CDR3 length: 15 amino acids. The V end was cut by 7 bases, the J end by 0 bases, with 12 bases between. CDR3 coding DNA: TGTGCCATCACTGGCGGATCCCCGAACACCGGGGAGCTGTTTTTT. This gives the protein CAITGGSPNTGELFF.

The rearrangement joins TRBV29-1 to TRBJ1-3; tentative D call: TRBD1 (5 bases). The germline V and J ends were trimmed by 5 bases and 0 bases, with 8 bases remaining between them. The germline gives CDR1 SQVTM, CDR2 ANQGSEA. The CDR3 length is 13 residues. The CDR3 DNA reads as TGCAGCGTTTTACAGGTCTCTGGAAACACCATATATTTT. This sequence encodes CSVLQVSGNTIYF. Based on the CDR3 plus reference TRBV29-1 and TRBJ1-3, the full variable domain is SAVISQKPSRDICQRGTSLTIQCQVDSQVTMMFWYRQQPGQSLTLIATANQGSEATYESGFVIDKFPISRPNLTFSTLTVSNMSPEDSSIYLCSVLQVSGNTIYFGEGSWLTVV.

As to this clone: The junction shows a germline mismatch at one end, possibly a read error. For the CDR3, the DNA is TGTGCCAGCAGAACGGACAGGGGGCATGGCTACACTTTC. Translating gives CASRTDRGHGYTF. V and J are TRBV6-6 and TRBJ1-2, with 11 bases aligning to TRBD1. This CDR3 is built from 13 residues. The V gene's germline CDR1 is MNHNY and CDR2 SVGAGI (reference sequence).

This chain links TRBV6-1 with TRBJ2-7; 7 nucleotides align to TRBD2. CDR3 length: 12 residues. Germline V gene data show CDR1 as MNHNS and CDR2 as SASEGT. The trim removed 6 bases at V and 3 bases at J, leaving 2 bases unmatched. The CDR3, as DNA: TGTGCCAGCAGGCGGGAGCTCTACGAGCAGTACTTC. Protein sequence: CASRRELYEQYF.

Here the CDR3 DNA reads TGTGCCAGCCGGCTAGCGGGAGACTACGAGCAGTACTTC. Amino acids: CASRLAGDYEQYF. The rearrangement uses TRBV2 and TRBJ2-7, with 10 bases matching TRBD2. CDR3 size: 13 residues. The ends lost 8 bases at V and 3 bases at J; junction bases unmatched: 4. Germline CDR1 SNHLY, CDR2 FYNNEI.

The chain uses TRBV14 and TRBJ2-1; 8 bases align to TRBD2. Germline CDR1 and CDR2: SGHDN and FVKESK. V lost 4 bases to trimming and J lost 4 bases; unmatched junction nucleotides: 6. There are 15 residues in the CDR3. The CDR3 loop reads CASSLLAGRYNEQFF. CDR3 nucleotides: TGTGCCAGCAGCCTCTTAGCGGGGCGATACAATGAGCAGTTCTTC.

The rearrangement links TRBV1 to TRBJ1-1. TRBV1 is termed a pseudogene. CDR3 length: 15 amino acids. Written as DNA, the CDR3 is TGCACCAGCAGCCAAGCCTTTGGGGGGGACACTGAAGCTTTCTTT. It is translated as CTSSQAFGGDTEAFF.

For the CDR3, the DNA is TGTGCCAGCAGTTACTCCGGGACAGAGCTTTACAATGAGCAGTTCTTC. Its translation: CASSYSGTELYNEQFF. V usage is TRBV6-5 and J usage is TRBJ2-1; TRBD1 matches at 7 bases. Trimming cost V 0 bases and J 4 bases; bases outside gene matches: 6. The germline V gene encodes CDR1 MNHEY and CDR2 SVGAGI. This CDR3 has 16 residues.

The sample holds one count of this clone. The chain is built from TRBV10-2 and TRBJ2-1, with D possibly matching TRBD2 (5 bases). Germline V gene sequence: CDR1 WSHSY, CDR2 SAAADI. This CDR3 is built from 14 residues. V was shortened by 2 bases and J by 6 bases, with 11 bases between the two germline ends. The CDR3 loop is CASSEAGLVNEQFF. CDR3 in DNA: TGCGCCAGCAGTGAGGCGGGCCTAGTCAATGAGCAGTTCTTC.

The chain combines TRBV7-9 with TRBJ2-7; 8 nucleotides line up with TRBD2. V dropped 5 bases and J dropped 4; count of bases not matched to a gene: 16. Germline V gene sequence: CDR1 SEHNR, CDR2 FQNEAQ (reference sequence). There are 17 residues in the CDR3. The DNA for the CDR3 is TGTGCCAGCAGCGCCCGGGGGGGGGCCGTCACTTTTTACGAGCAGTACTTC. It translates to CASSARGGAVTFYEQYF.

The V gene is TRBV20-1, the J gene TRBJ1-5; no clear D gene. Germline CDR1 and CDR2: DFQATT and SNEGSKA (reference sequence). V gave up 6 bases and J gave up 13 bases, with 16 bases separating them. CDR3 length: 11 residues. The CDR3 spells CSADPADGQHF. CDR3 nucleotides: TGCAGTGCCGACCCGGCCGACGGGCAGCATTTT.

This chain uses TRBV4-1 with TRBJ2-7; 9 nucleotides match TRBD1. The V and J ends lost 2 bases and 5 bases, in that order; junction bases with no gene match: 4. The germline V gene has CDR1 MGHRA and CDR2 YSYEKL. The CDR3 has 14 residues. CDR3 sequence: CASSQTGGYDEQYF. Here the CDR3 DNA reads TGCGCCAGCAGCCAAACAGGGGGCTACGACGAGCAGTACTTC.

The chain is built from TRBV6-6 and TRBJ2-7; 8 nucleotides match TRBD2. Germline V gene lookup returns CDR1 MNHNY and CDR2 SVGAGI (reference sequence). The CDR3 sequence is 12 residues long. In DNA, the CDR3 is TGTGCGGGCGGGGGGAGCTCCTACGAGCAGTACTTC. Translated, it gives CAGGGSSYEQYF.

CDR3 DNA sequence: TGCAGCGTTGTAGGACAGGGGAACACTGAAGCTTTCTTT. Its protein product is CSVVGQGNTEAFF. J is TRBJ1-1 and V is TRBV29-1, with TRBD1 matching over 8 bases. The germline CDR1 and CDR2 sequences are SQVTM and ANQGSEA. The trim removed 4 bases at V and 1 base at J, leaving 2 bases unmatched. The CDR3 runs to 13 residues.

In its sample, this clone was seen a few times. The chain is built from TRBV2 and TRBJ1-1; D remains unclear. This CDR3 has 13 amino acids. The ends were cut back, 8 bases at V and 4 bases at J, with 14 bases in the middle. The germline V gene has CDR1 SNHLY and CDR2 FYNNEI. The CDR3 is CASSSAVGTEAFF. CDR3 nucleotides: TGTGCCAGCTCTAGCGCGGTCGGCACTGAAGCTTTCTTT.

The chain combines TRBV30 with TRBJ1-5; no clear D. Germline CDR1 GTSNPN, CDR2 SVGIG (reference sequence). CDR3 length equals 13 residues. Trimming removed 5 bases at V and 1 base at J, with 9 bases between. The CDR3 here is CAWATQSNQPQHF. In DNA form, the CDR3 reads TGTGCCTGGGCGACTCAGAGCAATCAGCCCCAGCATTTT.

The J gene is TRBJ1-2, the V gene TRBV2, with 10 bases lining up with TRBD1. CDR1 and CDR2 (germline): SNHLY, FYNNEI. J was trimmed by 6 bases and V by 4 bases; bases with no gene match: 2. The CDR3 has 13 residues. CDR3 DNA sequence: TGTGCCAGCAGTGTTGGGACAGGGGATGGCTACACCTTC. It encodes CASSVGTGDGYTF.

This clone was seen more than once but under ten times. The chain has TRBV30 and TRBJ2-7, with a possible D match to TRBD1 (5 bases). V was clipped by 3 bases and J by 4 bases, with 13 bases between them. From germline, CDR1 is GTSNPN and CDR2 SVGIG (reference sequence). The CDR3 totals 13 residues. CDR3 DNA sequence: TGTGCCTGGAGCCAGGGTATCGGGTACGAGCAGTACTTC. This codes for CAWSQGIGYEQYF.

The J gene is TRBJ2-1, the V gene TRBV2, with 8 bases that match TRBD2. The CDR3 loop spans 15 amino acids. After removal of 4 bases from V and 6 bases from J, the junction contained 8 bases not matched to a gene. Germline CDR1 is SNHLY and CDR2 is FYNNEI. The CDR3 DNA follows: TGTGCCAGCAGTGTTAGCGGGGCGACTCTCAATGAGCAGTTCTTC. As protein: CASSVSGATLNEQFF.

This chain links TRBV10-3 with TRBJ2-2; 8 nucleotides align to TRBD1. V gave up 6 bases and J gave up 3 bases; unmatched junction bases: 6. Germline V gene lookup returns CDR1 ENHRY and CDR2 SYGVKD. The CDR3 consists of 15 residues. CDR3 bases: TGTGCCATCAGCGCACGGGACAGGTACACCGGGGAGCTGTTTTTT. Protein: CAISARDRYTGELFF.